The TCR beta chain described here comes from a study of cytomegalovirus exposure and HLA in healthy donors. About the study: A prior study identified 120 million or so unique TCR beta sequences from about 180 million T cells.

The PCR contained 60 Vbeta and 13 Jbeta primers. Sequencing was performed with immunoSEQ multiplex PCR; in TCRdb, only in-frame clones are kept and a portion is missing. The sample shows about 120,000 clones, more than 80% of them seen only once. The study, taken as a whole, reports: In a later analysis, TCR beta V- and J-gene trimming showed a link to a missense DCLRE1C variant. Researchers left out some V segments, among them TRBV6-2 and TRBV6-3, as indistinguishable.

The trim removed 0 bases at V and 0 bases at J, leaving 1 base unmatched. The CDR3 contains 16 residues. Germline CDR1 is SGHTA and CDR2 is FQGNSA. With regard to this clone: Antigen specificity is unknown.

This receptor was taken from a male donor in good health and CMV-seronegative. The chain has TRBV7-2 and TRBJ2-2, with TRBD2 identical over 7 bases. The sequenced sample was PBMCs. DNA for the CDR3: TGTGCCAGCAGCTTAGCGGGGGGGACGAACACCGGGGAGCTGTTTTTT. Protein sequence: CASSLAGGTNTGELFF.